This T cell receptor beta chain is from a study of PD-1 blockade in classical Hodgkin lymphoma. Study findings and constraints: Newly diagnosed patients were said to have less baseline TCR diversity than healthy donors did.

Time point reported: cycle 4 day 1 (C4D1), after 6 weeks of nivolumab. All patients relapsed after autologous stem cell transplantation, and brentuximab vedotin exposure varied. Notes on this clone: What it binds is not known. The junction departs from germline at one end; a sequencing error may be responsible.

Germline values: CDR1 MNHNY, CDR2 SVGAGI (reference sequence). This CDR3 region has 15 residues. TCRdb's table, derived via immunoSEQ multiplex PCR, lists solely in-frame clones and lacks some. The sample has about 17,000 clones, approximately 83% seen once; the top ten hold roughly 13%. V usage is TRBV6-6 and J usage is TRBJ2-3, with 7 positions matching TRBD1. Sequencing was performed on peripheral blood mononuclear cells (PBMCs), taken before the fourth cycle of nivolumab. This clonotype originated in a human donor with classical Hodgkin lymphoma. The chain's CDR3 is CACSRGPVGTDTQYF. DNA for the CDR3: TGTGCCTGCAGTAGGGGGCCGGTAGGCACAGATACGCAGTATTTT.